This T cell receptor beta chain is drawn from a study of T cell repertoires in cytomegalovirus infection (dated by TCRdb to about 2019). Context from the whole study: Donor HLA type was relevant to the analysis, because carriage of CMV infection together with the matching HLA type was indicated by public TCR beta signatures. What the research found in general, with its limitations: The ex vivo response was dominated by HLA-C-restricted CMV-specific TCR beta clonotypes, and the single most frequent clonotype in two of eight donors was supplied by these HLA-C-restricted clonotypes. In both this cohort and an independent roughly 400-donor cohort, the cumulative frequency of public TCR beta family members distinguished carriers of CMV infection plus the relevant HLA type.

Sequenced using an Illumina HiSeq 1500. In-frame beta chains were kept once TCRdb had trimmed the public reads at Q25 with fastp and called clones with MiXCR. Under each unique CDR3 protein, matching rows form one entry showing the most common genes and DNA. The sample table records around 140,000 distinct CDR3 sequences; about 6.5% of these occur just once. The ten largest clonotypes hold under 20% of the sample. This clonotype was seen a handful of times. What this receptor recognizes is not known. Base-call qualities are not available, and no considerably larger clone is one nucleotide away. Via the germline V gene, CDR1 is SNHLY and CDR2 FYNNEI. The germline V and J ends show losses of 6 bases and 9 bases respectively, and no gene match explains 20 bases of the junction. The CDR3 runs 17 residues from the cysteine to the phenylalanine. Only the CDR3 DNA stays, 51 bases, in frame from base 1.

This TCR came from a human donor in good health (CMV status not recorded). Some clones in this sample may be carry-over from other donors' samples. Sequencing was done on a sample of PBMCs. Recombination connected TRBV2 to TRBJ2-5, and 9 junctional nucleotides match TRBD1. The nucleotide sequence reads TGTGCCAGCAGGGGACAGGGATTGGCGGGGGAGAAGAGACCCCAGTACTTC. This gives the protein CASRGQGLAGEKRPQYF.